The 27 T cell receptor beta chains reported below all come from one sample, sequenced in a study of T cell responses to AZD1222 COVID-19 vaccine. Measured with immunoSEQ multiplex PCR; TCRdb has only the in-frame clones, and not every one. The sample yields tens of thousands of clones, 82% seen once. The specimen was peripheral blood, collected on day 0 of AZD1222 vaccination. The source of these receptors is an adult in good health.

DNA of the CDR3: TGTGCCAGCAGCTTAACCCCGGACAGGGTGGAGACCCAGTACTTC. As protein: CASSLTPDRVETQYF. The chain joins TRBV11-3 to TRBJ2-5; TRBD1 agrees at 8 bases. Germline trimming cut 2 bases from V and 5 bases from J; bases unmatched to any gene: 7. There are 15 residues in the CDR3. CDR1 is SGHNT and CDR2 is YENEEA in the germline V gene.

J is TRBJ1-5 and V is TRBV6-1; D gene uncertain. The germline gives CDR1 MNHNS, CDR2 SASEGT. The ends were cut back, 3 bases at V and 0 bases at J, with 9 bases in the middle. This CDR3 is built from 15 residues. The CDR3 region has the DNA TGTGCCAGCAGTGAGACAAGGGTTAGCAATCAGCCCCAGCATTTT. This codes for CASSETRVSNQPQHF.

This clone has just a few counts. The chain carries TRBV19 and TRBJ2-1; TRBD2 agrees at 8 bases. V gave up 7 bases and J gave up 10 bases; unmatched junction bases: 3. Per the germline V gene, CDR1 is LNHDA and CDR2 is SQIVND (reference sequence). The length of the CDR3 is 11 residues. The CDR3 sequence is CASIGGAEQFF. DNA of the CDR3: TGTGCCAGTATCGGGGGGGCCGAGCAGTTCTTC.

The V and J genes are TRBV3-1 (or the pseudogene TRBV3-2) and TRBJ2-1; 11 bases fit TRBD2. The CDR3 extends over 15 amino acids. CDR1 LGHDT and CDR2 YNNKEL come from the germline V gene (reference sequence). With 1 base clipped from V and 10 bases from J, the junction kept 6 bases outside the gene matches. CDR3 nucleotides: TGTGCCAGCAGCCAAGTTAGCGGGGGGGCAGGCGAGCAGTTCTTC. Amino acids: CASSQVSGGAGEQFF.

CDR3 region: CASSLGNSGNTIYF. CDR3 DNA sequence: TGTGCCAGCAGCTTGGGGAACTCTGGAAACACCATATATTTT. The rearrangement joins TRBV7-8 to TRBJ1-3; D uncertain. The CDR3 is 14 amino acids. Germline V gene lookup returns CDR1 SGHVS and CDR2 FQNEAQ. Trimming cost V 3 bases and J 0 bases, with 6 bases left between them.

The chain joins TRBV5-1 to TRBJ1-3; the D is unclear. CDR3 length: 15 residues. Germline CDR1 reads SGHRS; CDR2 reads YFSETQ. V was pared by 0 bases and J by 0 bases, with 7 bases between. CDR3 coding DNA: TGCGCCAGCAGCTTGGGGCAGAACTCTGGAAACACCATATATTTT. Translating gives CASSLGQNSGNTIYF.

Of note for this clone: The junction and the germline gene differ at one end; a read error may be behind it. The chain couples TRBV7-7 to TRBJ2-2; 12 bases are shared with TRBD2. The V gene's germline CDR1 is SSHAT and CDR2 FNYEAQ (reference sequence). The CDR3 length is 16 residues. This CDR3 reads CASSQLAGGHTGELFF. The DNA of the CDR3 is TGTGCTAGCAGCCAACTAGCGGGGGGACACACCGGGGAGCTGTTTTTT.

The V gene is TRBV10-3, the J gene TRBJ1-2, with D possibly being TRBD1 (5 bases). This CDR3 region has 14 residues. Germline-derived CDR1 and CDR2 are ENHRY and SYGVKD. The V gene lost 3 bases and the J gene lost 4 bases, with 12 bases spanning the gap. CDR3 loop: CAISDGAAGYGYTF. The DNA of the CDR3 is TGTGCCATCAGTGATGGGGCAGCTGGCTATGGCTACACCTTC.

V is TRBV12-3 or TRBV12-4 and J is TRBJ2-5, with D unclear. This CDR3 is 12 amino acids long. V lost 5 bases, J lost 1 base, and 5 bases lay in between. The CDR3 nucleotides are TGTGCCAGCAGTCCCCGCCAAGAGACCCAGTACTTC. Its protein is CASSPRQETQYF.

This clone turned up a few times. The chain carries TRBV19 and TRBJ2-3, with D uncertain. The V end was cut by 3 bases, the J end by 2 bases, with 9 bases between. The CDR3 covers 14 residues. In germline, CDR1 is LNHDA, CDR2 SQIVND (reference sequence). The CDR3 here is CASSIQGFTDTQYF. The DNA for the CDR3 is TGTGCCAGTAGTATTCAAGGGTTCACAGATACGCAGTATTTT.

The chain is built from TRBV28 and TRBJ1-1; 8 bases agree with TRBD1. CDR1 and CDR2 from the germline V gene are MDHEN and SYDVKM. The CDR3 is made up of 13 amino acids. V dropped 3 bases and J dropped 6; count of bases not matched to a gene: 3. CDR3 loop: CASSFVTGAEAFF. CDR3 nucleotides: TGTGCCAGCAGTTTCGTGACAGGGGCTGAAGCTTTCTTT.

The rearrangement links TRBV5-4 to TRBJ2-2; 9 bases fit TRBD2. J was trimmed by 3 bases and V by 4 bases; bases with no gene match: 4. CDR3 length equals 15 residues. From germline, CDR1 is SGHNT and CDR2 YYREEE (reference sequence). The CDR3 nucleotides read TGTGCCAGCAGCCCGCGGGGGGGCGACACCGGGGAGCTGTTTTTT. It is translated as CASSPRGGDTGELFF.

V usage is TRBV28 and J usage is TRBJ1-2, with D perhaps matching TRBD1 (6 bases). Trimming took 2 bases from V and 7 from J, leaving 14 bases between them. Looked up from germline, CDR1 is MDHEN and CDR2 is SYDVKM. This CDR3 region has 14 residues. In nucleotides, the CDR3 is TGTGCCAGCAGTTTAGGGGCAGGGGTAGTTGGCTACACCTTC. This gives the protein CASSLGAGVVGYTF.

The V gene is TRBV5-1, the J gene TRBJ1-3, with D uncertain. Germline V gene lookup returns CDR1 SGHRS and CDR2 YFSETQ. V lost 3 bases to trimming and J lost 0 bases, with 7 bases between them. This CDR3 has 14 amino acids. The CDR3 nucleotides are TGCGCCAGCAGCTCCGGGATCTCTGGAAACACCATATATTTT. Translation: CASSSGISGNTIYF.

The V call is TRBV5-1, the J call TRBJ1-6; no clear D. The CDR3 is made up of 15 amino acids. The germline V gene encodes CDR1 SGHRS and CDR2 YFSETQ. V was clipped by 4 bases and J by 6 bases, with 14 bases between them. The CDR3 sequence: CASSLGRTINSPLHF. Here the CDR3 DNA reads TGCGCCAGCAGCCTCGGACGGACTATTAATTCACCCCTCCACTTT.

This clone showed up just a few times. V is TRBV7-9 and J is TRBJ1-1; D is unresolved. Germline values: CDR1 SEHNR, CDR2 FQNEAQ (reference sequence). This CDR3 is built from 14 residues. Trimming stripped 1 base from V and 3 bases from J, with 9 bases between. CDR3 sequence reads: CASSLVGGDTEAFF. The CDR3 DNA is TGTGCCAGCAGCTTAGTAGGTGGAGACACTGAAGCTTTCTTT.

This sequence joins TRBV10-3 and TRBJ1-5; D not resolved. CDR1 is ENHRY, CDR2 SYGVKD, per germline. This CDR3 is built from 13 residues. The V end was cut by 7 bases, the J end by 5 bases, with 12 bases between. The CDR3 is CAIKVSEDQPQHF. The CDR3 nucleotides read TGTGCCATCAAGGTCTCAGAAGATCAGCCCCAGCATTTT.

This chain uses TRBV7-2 with TRBJ2-5, with 12 bases identical to TRBD2. The CDR3 is 19 amino acids. V lost 0 bases, J lost 5 bases, and 13 bases stayed unmatched. CDR1 is SGHTA and CDR2 is FQGNSA in the germline V gene. The CDR3 is CASSLALAGGPGFRETQYF. As DNA, the CDR3 is TGTGCCAGCAGCTTAGCTCTAGCGGGGGGGCCGGGGTTTCGGGAGACCCAGTACTTC. Drawing the rest from reference TRBV7-2 and TRBJ2-5, the complete variable domain is GAGVSQSPSNKVTEKGKDVELRCDPISGHTALYWYRQSLGQGLEFLIYFQGNSAPDKSGLPSDRFSAERTGGSVSTLTIQRTQQEDSAVYLCASSLALAGGPGFRETQYFGPGTRLLVL.

The V and J genes are TRBV7-3 and TRBJ1-4; D gene uncertain. The CDR3 has 13 amino acids. Trimming cost V 0 bases and J 4 bases, with 3 bases left between them. In germline, CDR1 is SGHTA, CDR2 FQGTGA. The CDR3 is CASSLTVNEKLFF. The DNA for the CDR3 is TGTGCCAGCAGCTTAACGGTTAATGAAAAACTGTTTTTT.

The CDR3 region is CASSPGEGRGNQPQHF. The CDR3, as DNA: TGTGCCAGCAGCCCCGGGGAGGGAAGGGGCAATCAGCCCCAGCATTTT. The chain couples TRBV9 to TRBJ1-5; the D is unclear. The CDR3 consists of 16 residues. Germline loops: CDR1 SGDLS, CDR2 YYNGEE. Trimming took 4 bases from V and 2 from J, leaving 16 bases between them.

The chain carries TRBV18 and TRBJ2-2, with D perhaps assigned TRBD1 or TRBD2 (6 bases each). This CDR3 spans 14 amino acids. Germline CDR1 KGHSH, CDR2 LQKENI. Trimming removed 8 bases from V and 1 base from J, with 11 bases in between. CDR3 DNA: TGTGCCAGCGGCGGGACACAGAACACCGGGGAGCTGTTTTTT. This translates into CASGGTQNTGELFF.

The chain employs TRBV5-4 and TRBJ2-3; no definite D call. The V gene's germline CDR1 is SGHNT and CDR2 YYREEE (reference sequence). The CDR3 has 13 residues. V lost 0 bases and J 2 bases, leaving 4 bases between the germline ends. DNA for the CDR3: TGTGCCAGCAGCTTGGGACCCACAGATACGCAGTATTTT. Translation: CASSLGPTDTQYF.

This clone was picked up one time. The chain links TRBV5-1 to TRBJ2-3; D may be TRBD1 (5 bases). This CDR3 spans 14 amino acids. Germline assignment: CDR1 SGHRS and CDR2 YFSETQ. The V end was cut by 3 bases, the J end by 2 bases, with 10 bases between. The chain's CDR3 is CASSWARVTDTQYF. CDR3 in DNA: TGCGCCAGCAGCTGGGCCAGGGTCACAGATACGCAGTATTTT.

The genes are TRBV11-2 and TRBJ2-1, with TRBD2 matching over 8 bases. Germline V CDR1 and CDR2: SGHAT, FQNNGV. Trimming cost V 1 base and J 9 bases; bases outside gene matches: 8. CDR3 size: 15 residues. The CDR3 spells CASSLAVGGAVEQFF. The CDR3 region has the DNA TGTGCCAGCAGCTTAGCCGTCGGGGGGGCGGTTGAGCAGTTCTTC.

This chain connects TRBV5-1 to TRBJ1-1, with D possibly matching TRBD1 (5 bases). CDR1 is SGHRS and CDR2 is YFSETQ in the germline V gene. The V end was cut by 1 base, the J end by 5 bases, with 15 bases between. The length of the CDR3 is 15 residues. The CDR3: CASSLNMGKGTEAFF. CDR3 DNA sequence: TGCGCCAGCAGCTTGAATATGGGAAAGGGGACTGAAGCTTTCTTT.

This chain links TRBV7-9 with TRBJ2-1, with TRBD2 matching 10 bases. This CDR3 comprises 15 residues. V dropped 5 bases and J dropped 7; count of bases not matched to a gene: 8. CDR1 is SEHNR and CDR2 is FQNEAQ in the germline V gene (reference sequence). Here the CDR3 reads CASSPQRGGVNEQFF. CDR3 nucleotide sequence: TGTGCCAGCAGCCCCCAGCGGGGGGGCGTAAATGAGCAGTTCTTC.

The chain uses TRBV9 and TRBJ1-2; D is perhaps TRBD1 (6 bases). Deletions cut 0 bases from V and 4 bases from J, with 10 bases between. Per the germline V gene, CDR1 is SGDLS and CDR2 is YYNGEE. The CDR3 is 14 amino acids. The CDR3 loop reads CASSVGVGGYGYTF. DNA for the CDR3: TGTGCCAGCAGCGTAGGGGTAGGGGGCTATGGCTACACCTTC.